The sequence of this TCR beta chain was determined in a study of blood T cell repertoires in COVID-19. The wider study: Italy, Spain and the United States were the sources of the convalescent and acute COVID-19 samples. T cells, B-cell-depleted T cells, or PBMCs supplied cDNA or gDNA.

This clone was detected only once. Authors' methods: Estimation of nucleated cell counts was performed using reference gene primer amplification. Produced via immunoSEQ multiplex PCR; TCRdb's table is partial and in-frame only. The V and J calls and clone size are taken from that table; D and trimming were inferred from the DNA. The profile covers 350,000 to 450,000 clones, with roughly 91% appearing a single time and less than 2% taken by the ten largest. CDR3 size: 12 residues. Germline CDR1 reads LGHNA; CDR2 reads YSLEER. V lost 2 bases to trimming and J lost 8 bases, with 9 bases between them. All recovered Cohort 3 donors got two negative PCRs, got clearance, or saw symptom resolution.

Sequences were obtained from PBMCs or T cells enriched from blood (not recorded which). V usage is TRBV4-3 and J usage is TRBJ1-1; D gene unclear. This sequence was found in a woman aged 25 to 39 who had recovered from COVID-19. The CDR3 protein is CASSQHFGEAFF. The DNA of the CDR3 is TGCGCCAGCAGCCAACATTTCGGGGAAGCTTTCTTT.